The subject of this entry is one T cell receptor (beta chain). Its antigen remains unidentified. The sample belongs to a study of CXCR3-negative and CXCR3-positive naive CD8 T cells. Study details: Sequencing gave about 150 million TRB reads overall, about 1.5 +/- 0.3 million per library.

The TRB libraries of cDNA were built by UMI-labeled 5' RACE. TCRdb reprocessed the 5' RACE reads, keeping one entry per CDR3 protein, no DNA. The repertoire shows some 150,000 distinct CDR3 sequences; the top ten hold 0.41%. Study-level results: Diversity ran similarly high across both naive subsets but far lower in memory CD8+ cells. Against CXCR3-negative naive cells, CXCR3-positive naive cells showed more hydrophobic TRB CDR3s. The authors found comparable surface CD5 between naive subsets and inferred TCR strength from TRB CDR3 properties.

The CDR3 is 12 amino acids. CDR1 is SEHNR, CDR2 FQNEAQ, per germline (reference sequence). The clonotype originates from a human donor in good health. Some clones in this sample may be carry-over from other donors' samples. The sequencing sample was made of naive CXCR3+ CD8+ T cells from blood. Subset: CD45RO-CCR7+CD27+CD95- naive CD8+ T cells expressing CXCR3 (TNR3+). The chain combines TRBV7-9 with TRBJ1-1. CDR3 region: CASSTQRAEAFF.